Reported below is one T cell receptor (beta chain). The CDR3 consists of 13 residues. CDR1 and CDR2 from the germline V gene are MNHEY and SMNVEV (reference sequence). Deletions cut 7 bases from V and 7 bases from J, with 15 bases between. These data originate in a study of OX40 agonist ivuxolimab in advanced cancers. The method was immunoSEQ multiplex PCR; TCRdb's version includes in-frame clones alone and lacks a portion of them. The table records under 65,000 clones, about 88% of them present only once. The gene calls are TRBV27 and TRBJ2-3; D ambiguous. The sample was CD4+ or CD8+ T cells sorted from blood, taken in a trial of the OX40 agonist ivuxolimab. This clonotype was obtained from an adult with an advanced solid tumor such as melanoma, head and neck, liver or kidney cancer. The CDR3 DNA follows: TGTGCCAGCACCACCTTTCCCCTATATACGCAGTATTTT. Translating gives CASTTFPLYTQYF.